This T cell receptor (beta chain) was sequenced for a study of blood T cell repertoires in COVID-19. The CDR3 length is 17 residues. Trimming cost V 8 bases and J 2 bases, with 23 bases left between them. The germline V gene has CDR1 SGHVS and CDR2 FNYEAQ. Assay: immunoSEQ multiplex PCR; the TCRdb copy retains only in-frame clones and omits some. The sample lists 150,000 to 200,000 clones; approximately 79% were seen once. This clone has more than one count but fewer than ten. This sequence joins TRBV7-6 and TRBJ2-3; a possible D gene is TRBD2 (6 bases). The sample consisted of peripheral blood. This receptor was taken from a woman aged 60 to 75 with COVID-19, enrolled during active disease. CDR3 DNA sequence: TGTGCCAGCGGCGCCCTGTTCCGGGACTCCAACACAGATACGCAGTATTTT. Its protein is CASGALFRDSNTDTQYF.